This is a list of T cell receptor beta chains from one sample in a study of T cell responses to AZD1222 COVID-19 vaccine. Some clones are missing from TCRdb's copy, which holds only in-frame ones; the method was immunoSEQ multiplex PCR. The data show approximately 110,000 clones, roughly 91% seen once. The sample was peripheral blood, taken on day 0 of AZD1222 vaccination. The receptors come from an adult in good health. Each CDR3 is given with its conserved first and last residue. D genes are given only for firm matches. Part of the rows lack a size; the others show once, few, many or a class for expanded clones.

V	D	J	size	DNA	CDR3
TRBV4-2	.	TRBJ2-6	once	TGTGCCAGCAGCCAAGATATGATGGCAGCCTTCTCTGGGGCCAACGTCCTGACTTTC	CASSQDMMAAFSGANVLTF
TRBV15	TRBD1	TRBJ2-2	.	TGTGCCACCAGCAGAGATCGAGGGCGGGACAGGGTAGTCGGGGAGCTGTTTTTT	CATSRDRGRDRVVGELFF
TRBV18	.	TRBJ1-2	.	TGTGCCAGCTCACCTCAGGGCTATGGCTACACCTTC	CASSPQGYGYTF
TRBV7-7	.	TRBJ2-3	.	TGTGCCAGCAGCTTAGCGCCGGGGCGCACAGATACGCAGTATTTT	CASSLAPGRTDTQYF
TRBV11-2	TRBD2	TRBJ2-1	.	TGTGCCAGCAGCCTTGGGACTAGCGGAACCTACAATGAGCAGTTCTTC	CASSLGTSGTYNEQFF
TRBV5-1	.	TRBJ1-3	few	TGCGCCAGCAGCCCCGCCAGGGGAGCCCCTGGAAACACCATATATTTT	CASSPARGAPGNTIYF
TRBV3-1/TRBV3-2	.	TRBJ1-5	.	TGTGCCAGCAGCCAAGGACTGGATCAGCCCCAGCATTTT	CASSQGLDQPQHF
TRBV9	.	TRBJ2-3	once	TGTGCCAGCAGCGTAGGGGGCAGGAGCTTCACAGATACGCAGTATTTT	CASSVGGRSFTDTQYF
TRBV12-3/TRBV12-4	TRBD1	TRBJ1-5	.	TGTGCCAGCAGGGGACAGAATCAGCCCCAGCATTTT	CASRGQNQPQHF
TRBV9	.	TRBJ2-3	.	TGTGCCAGCAGCGTAGCTCCGGGGGAGCCCGGAGATACGCAGTATTTT	CASSVAPGEPGDTQYF
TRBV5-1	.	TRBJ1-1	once	TGCGCCAGCAGCTTGGAGGTTCCGAACACTGAAGCTTTCTTT	CASSLEVPNTEAFF
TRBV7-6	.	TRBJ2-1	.	TGTGCCAGCAGCTTCAAAGAGACCTCCTACAATGAGCAGTTCTTC	CASSFKETSYNEQFF
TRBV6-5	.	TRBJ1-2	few	TGTGCCAGCAGTTTCACGGAAAACTATGGCTACACCTTC	CASSFTENYGYTF
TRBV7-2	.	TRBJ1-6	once	TGTGCCAGCAGCTCCTGGACGGGGGGAGGATCACCCCTCCACTTT	CASSSWTGGGSPLHF
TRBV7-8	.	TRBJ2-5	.	TGTGCCAGCAGCCCACCCCCCGGGTCCCCGTACTTC	CASSPPPGSPYF
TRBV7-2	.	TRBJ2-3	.	TGTGCCAGCAGCTTTCGAGCGGTCACAGATACGCAGTATTTT	CASSFRAVTDTQYF
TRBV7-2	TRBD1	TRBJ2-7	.	TGTGCCAGCAGCTCGGGACAGGGAGGGTTCTACGAGCAGTACTTC	CASSSGQGGFYEQYF
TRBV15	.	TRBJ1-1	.	TGTGCCACCAGCCCCTGGTGGCTAAGGGACACTGAAGCTTTCTTT	CATSPWWLRDTEAFF
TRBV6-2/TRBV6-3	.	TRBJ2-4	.	TGTGCCAGCAGCCAGGACAAAAACATTCAGTACTTC	CASSQDKNIQYF
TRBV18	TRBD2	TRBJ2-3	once	TGTGCCAGCTCAAAGGGACTAGCGGGGGGCCCAACCCGATCAGATACGCAGTATTTT	CASSKGLAGGPTRSDTQYF
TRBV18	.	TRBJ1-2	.	TGTGCCAGCTCACCACCTGGGTCCAGGGACTATGGCTACACCTTC	CASSPPGSRDYGYTF
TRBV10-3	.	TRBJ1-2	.	TGTGCCATCAGTGAGCCTCGAAATACAGACAGCTATGGCTACACCTTC	CAISEPRNTDSYGYTF
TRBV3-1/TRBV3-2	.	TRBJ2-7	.	TGTGCCAGCAGCCTACAGTTCTACGAGCAGTACTTC	CASSLQFYEQYF
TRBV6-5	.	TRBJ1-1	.	TGTGCCAGCAGTTACTCGGGGACCGGGAACACTGAAGCTTTCTTT	CASSYSGTGNTEAFF
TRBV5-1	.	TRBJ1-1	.	TGCGCCAGCAGCTTGGCCCGGACAGCCATGAACACTGAAGCTTTCTTT	CASSLARTAMNTEAFF
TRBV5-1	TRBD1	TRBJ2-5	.	TGCGCCAGCAGCCCTGGGACAGGGAGAGAGACCCAGTACTTC	CASSPGTGRETQYF
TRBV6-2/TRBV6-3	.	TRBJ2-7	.	TGTGCCAGCAGCCTCCGGACACGTTCAAACTTCTACGAGCAGTACTTC	CASSLRTRSNFYEQYF
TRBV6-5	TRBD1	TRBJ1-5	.	TGTGCCAGCAGTATGGGACAGGGGCGCTATCAGCCCCAGCATTTT	CASSMGQGRYQPQHF
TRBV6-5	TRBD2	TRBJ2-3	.	TGTGCCAGCAGTAGTCTAGCGGGATCCACAGATACGCAGTATTTT	CASSSLAGSTDTQYF
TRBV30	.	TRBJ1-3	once	TGTGCCTGGAGTGGGGGGGGCTCTGGAAACACCATATATTTT	CAWSGGGSGNTIYF
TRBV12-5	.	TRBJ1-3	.	TGTGCTAGTGGTTCTTCTTACGGGACCAGGGATAGAGTAGCTGGAAACACCATATATTTT	CASGSSYGTRDRVAGNTIYF
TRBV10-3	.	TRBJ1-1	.	TGTGCCATCGGTTCTTTGAACACTGAAGCTTTCTTT	CAIGSLNTEAFF
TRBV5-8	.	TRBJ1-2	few	TGTGCCAGCAGGCAGGAGTGGGGAAACTATGGCTACACCTTC	CASRQEWGNYGYTF
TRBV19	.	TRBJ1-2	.	TGTGCCAGTAGTACTACAGGCAGGCCTTACTATGGCTACACCTTC	CASSTTGRPYYGYTF
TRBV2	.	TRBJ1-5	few	TGTGCCAGCAGTTACATTCTTAGCCCCTGGTCCGAGGACAATCAGCCCCAGCATTTT	CASSYILSPWSEDNQPQHF
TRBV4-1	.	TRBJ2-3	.	TGCGCCAGCAGCCATGACCCGGGACCGCACCGAGGGACAGATACGCAGTATTTT	CASSHDPGPHRGTDTQYF
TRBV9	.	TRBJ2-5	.	TGTGCCAGCAGCGCCACAGCGGGCCCGGGGGAGACCCAGTACTTC	CASSATAGPGETQYF
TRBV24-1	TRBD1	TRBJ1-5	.	TGTGCCACCAGTGATCGAGGGACAGGGGGCGGACAGCCCCAGCATTTT	CATSDRGTGGGQPQHF
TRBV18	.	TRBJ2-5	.	TGTGCCAGCTCGCCAGGGGTGATGGAGACCCAGTACTTC	CASSPGVMETQYF
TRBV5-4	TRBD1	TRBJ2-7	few	TGTGCCAGCCGATCGGGACAGGGCGCTTACGAGCAGTACTTC	CASRSGQGAYEQYF
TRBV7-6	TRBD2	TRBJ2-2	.	TGTGCCAGCAGCTTAGCTAGCGGGGCGAACACCGGGGAGCTGTTTTTT	CASSLASGANTGELFF
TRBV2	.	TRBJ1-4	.	TGTGCCAGCAGTGGACAACTTAATGAAAAACTGTTTTTT	CASSGQLNEKLFF
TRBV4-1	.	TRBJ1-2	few	TGCGCCAGCAGCCACCACCTCCGGGGGCAGGGCACTGGCTACACCTTC	CASSHHLRGQGTGYTF
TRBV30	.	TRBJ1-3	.	TGTGCCTGGATTTCTTTCGTCGGACACACCATATATTTT	CAWISFVGHTIYF
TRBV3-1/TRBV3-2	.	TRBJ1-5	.	TGTGCCAGCAGCCAAGATTTGGGGGGGCATCAGCCCCAGCATTTT	CASSQDLGGHQPQHF
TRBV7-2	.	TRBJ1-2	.	TGTGCCAGCAGCTTGGGCGGACCCTATGGCTACACCTTC	CASSLGGPYGYTF
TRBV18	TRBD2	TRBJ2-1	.	TGTGCCAGCTCACCACCTCAGCGGGGGGCCCGGAATGAGCAGTTCTTC	CASSPPQRGARNEQFF